Below, 32 T cell receptor beta chains from the same sample are listed, as sequenced in a study of long-term antiretroviral therapy in people with HIV. Researchers ran immunoSEQ v3.0 at survey level. Method: immunoSEQ multiplex PCR; TCRdb's copy keeps in-frame clones and lacks some. The sample has about 48,000 clones; 80% to 90% are singletons. The specimen comprised unsorted PBMCs, sampled 0.8 years after starting antiretroviral therapy. The source of these receptors is a woman aged 18-30 years with HIV.

The chain is built from TRBV7-9 and TRBJ2-1, with a possible D match to TRBD1 (5 bases). Germline V gene lookup returns CDR1 SEHNR and CDR2 FQNEAQ (reference sequence). The CDR3 covers 14 residues. The V end lost 2 bases, the J end lost 3 bases, and 8 bases lay between the germline ends. Here the CDR3 DNA reads TGTGCCAGCAGCTTACAGGGCCTCTACAATGAGCAGTTCTTC. This translates into CASSLQGLYNEQFF.

The chain links TRBV18 to TRBJ2-7; the match to TRBD1 covers 8 bases. J gave up 4 bases and V 3 bases, and 8 bases lay outside the gene matches. Germline CDR1 reads KGHSH; CDR2 reads LQKENI. The CDR3 consists of 15 residues. CDR3 coding DNA: TGTGCCAGCTCACCTGCCCCAGACAGGGGTTACGAGCAGTACTTC. Its translation: CASSPAPDRGYEQYF.

The chain employs TRBV9 and TRBJ2-2; 11 bases map to TRBD2. Unmatched junction bases numbered 9, after V lost 3 bases and J lost 5 bases. The germline V gene has CDR1 SGDLS and CDR2 YYNGEE. The CDR3 length is 17 residues. The CDR3 DNA reads TGTGCCAGCAGCGCCACGACACTAGCGGGAGTTACCGGGGAGCTGTTTTTT. Protein product: CASSATTLAGVTGELFF.

This clone occurred a few times. The V and J genes are TRBV9 and TRBJ1-1, with no clear D. Per the germline V gene, CDR1 is SGDLS and CDR2 is YYNGEE. The CDR3 runs to 15 residues. V dropped 2 bases and J dropped 1 base, with 12 bases sitting between them. The CDR3 loop reads CASSVHPVTNTEAFF. CDR3 DNA: TGTGCCAGCAGCGTGCACCCAGTAACGAACACTGAAGCTTTCTTT.

The rearrangement links TRBV28 to TRBJ2-3; TRBD1 might be the D (6 bases). V lost 7 bases and J lost 4, with 15 bases in between. This CDR3 is 14 amino acids long. Germline V lookup: CDR1 MDHEN, CDR2 SYDVKM. The CDR3 nucleotides read TGTGCCAGCACCTCCCTAGGGGGATCAGATACGCAGTATTTT. The encoded protein is CASTSLGGSDTQYF.

The CDR3 sequence: CSAVPGTVTDTQYF. The DNA of the CDR3 is TGCAGCGCTGTTCCCGGGACGGTGACAGATACGCAGTATTTT. The chain combines TRBV29-1 with TRBJ2-3; D possibly matches TRBD1 or TRBD2 (5 bases each). In germline, CDR1 is SQVTM, CDR2 ANQGSEA. The CDR3 spans 14 residues. V gave up 7 bases and J gave up 3 bases, with 17 bases separating them.

The CDR3 coding sequence is TGTGCCAGCAGCGTTTCACAGGGATCTGGAAACACCATATATTTT. Translating gives CASSVSQGSGNTIYF. V is TRBV5-5 and J is TRBJ1-3; TRBD1 might be the D (6 bases). Trimming left V 4 bases short and J 1 base short, with 12 bases between. This CDR3 spans 15 amino acids. Germline loops: CDR1 SGHKS, CDR2 YYEKEE (reference sequence). Complete variable domain (other parts from reference TRBV5-5 and TRBJ1-3): DAGVTQSPTHLIKTRGQQVTLRCSPISGHKSVSWYQQVLGQGPQFIFQYYEKEERGRGNFPDRFSARQFPNYSSELNVNALLLGDSALYLCASSVSQGSGNTIYFGEGSWLTVV.

The chain uses TRBV11-2 and TRBJ1-4; D possibly corresponds to TRBD1 (6 bases). The CDR3 length is 16 residues. Per the germline V gene, CDR1 is SGHAT and CDR2 is FQNNGV. V lost 5 bases and J lost 2, with 15 bases in between. The CDR3 protein is CASSQTQGATNEKLFF. CDR3 in DNA: TGTGCCAGCAGCCAAACACAGGGAGCCACTAATGAAAAACTGTTTTTT.

This chain joins TRBV14 and TRBJ1-1; possible D gene TRBD1, 5 bases. Germline CDR1 is SGHDN and CDR2 is FVKESK. Between the trimmed V and J ends, which lost 1 base and 11 bases, there was a span of 8 bases. The CDR3 covers 11 residues. CDR3 amino acids: CASSQGRDAFF. As DNA, the CDR3 is TGTGCCAGCAGCCAAGGCCGGGACGCTTTCTTT.

The chain links TRBV19 to TRBJ1-4; 10 bases fit TRBD1. The germline gives CDR1 LNHDA, CDR2 SQIVND (reference sequence). CDR3 length: 15 residues. After removal of 4 bases from V and 4 bases from J, the junction contained 3 bases not matched to a gene. CDR3 residues: CASSRQGARNEKLFF. Here the CDR3 DNA reads TGTGCCAGTAGTAGACAGGGGGCCCGTAATGAAAAACTGTTTTTT. The full variable domain, its missing parts supplied by reference TRBV19 and TRBJ1-4, is DGGITQSPKYLFRKEGQNVTLSCEQNLNHDAMYWYRQDPGQGLRLIYYSQIVNDFQKGDIAEGYSVSREKKESFPLTVTSAQKNPTAFYLCASSRQGARNEKLFFGSGTQLSVL.

The V call is TRBV27, the J call TRBJ2-1; 8 bases match TRBD2. This CDR3 contains 16 residues. Germline-derived CDR1 and CDR2 are MNHEY and SMNVEV (reference sequence). Trimming removed 3 bases from V and 2 bases from J; junction bases left unmatched: 6. The CDR3 DNA reads TGTGCCAGCAGTTTCACTTCGGGACTAGCCTACAATGAGCAGTTCTTC. This encodes CASSFTSGLAYNEQFF.

CDR3 nucleotide sequence: TGCGCCAGCAGCTCGGGACTAGCGGGAGGGCAAGAGACCCAGTACTTC. Its translation: CASSSGLAGGQETQYF. The gene calls are TRBV5-1 and TRBJ2-5; 16 bases align to TRBD2. This CDR3 contains 16 residues. The V and J ends lost 3 bases and 2 bases, in that order; junction bases with no gene match: 1. Looked up from germline, CDR1 is SGHRS and CDR2 is YFSETQ.

There are a few counts of this clone. V and J are TRBV6-5 and TRBJ2-5, with 9 nucleotides matching TRBD1. CDR3 size: 14 residues. V was pared by 2 bases and J by 13 bases, with 11 bases of the junction left unmatched. Germline V lookup: CDR1 MNHEY, CDR2 SVGAGI. CDR3 bases: TGTGCCAGCAGTTACCTTCCGACAGGGGGGTTGCGGTACTTC. It codes for CASSYLPTGGLRYF.

A note on this clone: The same CDR3 arises from other DNA sequences in this sample as well. The CDR3 coding sequence is TGCAGCGTTGAAGACGCGGGACGGGGATCCTACGAGCAGTACTTC. It encodes CSVEDAGRGSYEQYF. The chain is built from TRBV29-1 and TRBJ2-7, with TRBD2 as a possible D gene (6 bases). Trimming stripped 0 bases from V and 1 base from J, with 13 bases between. CDR1 and CDR2 (germline): SQVTM, ANQGSEA. The CDR3 spans 15 residues.

The rearrangement joins TRBV5-1 to TRBJ2-7; D perhaps matches TRBD2 (5 bases). Germline lookup yields CDR1 SGHRS and CDR2 YFSETQ. The V end was cut by 0 bases, the J end by 1 base, with 8 bases between. The CDR3 loop spans 14 amino acids. CDR3 DNA sequence: TGCGCCAGCAGCTTGGAAGCGGTATCCTACGAGCAGTACTTC. Amino acid sequence: CASSLEAVSYEQYF. Full variable domain (outside the CDR3, taken from reference TRBV5-1 and TRBJ2-7): KAGVTQTPRYLIKTRGQQVTLSCSPISGHRSVSWYQQTPGQGLQFLFEYFSETQRNKGNFPGRFSGRQFSNSRSEMNVSTLELGDSALYLCASSLEAVSYEQYFGPGTRLTVT.

The CDR3 region has the DNA TGTGCCAGTTGGGGTAGCGGGGAAAGGGAGACCCAGTACTTC. Its translation is CASWGSGERETQYF. The chain carries TRBV27 and TRBJ2-5, with 8 bases fitting TRBD2. The CDR3 extends over 14 amino acids. Germline CDR1 MNHEY, CDR2 SMNVEV (reference sequence). The V and J ends lost 9 bases and 5 bases, in that order; junction bases with no gene match: 11.

This clone was detected a few times. This chain connects TRBV7-9 to TRBJ2-7; D not resolved. There are 14 residues in the CDR3. Deletions cut 4 bases from V and 0 bases from J, with 10 bases between. The germline CDR1 and CDR2 sequences are SEHNR and FQNEAQ (reference sequence). The CDR3, as DNA: TGTGCCAGCAGCTACGACACAATCTCCTACGAGCAGTACTTC. Translated: CASSYDTISYEQYF.

This clone has more than one count but fewer than ten. The chain is built from TRBV9 and TRBJ2-1, with D possibly matching TRBD2 (5 bases). The germline gives CDR1 SGDLS, CDR2 YYNGEE. Trimming removed 2 bases from V and 8 bases from J, with 17 bases in between. The CDR3 covers 15 residues. The chain's CDR3 is CASSVGGNLRDEQFF. Here the CDR3 DNA reads TGTGCCAGCAGCGTCGGAGGTAACCTTCGCGATGAGCAGTTCTTC.

The chain is built from TRBV4-3 and TRBJ2-3; 8 positions agree with TRBD2. The CDR3 has 16 residues. The V gene's germline CDR1 is LGHNA and CDR2 YSLEER. J gave up 2 bases and V 2 bases, and 6 bases lay outside the gene matches. As DNA, the CDR3 is TGCGCCAGCAGCCAAACATTAGCGGGGCTCACAGATACGCAGTATTTT. This encodes CASSQTLAGLTDTQYF.

This clone was observed a few times. The chain couples TRBV19 to TRBJ2-7, with 13 nucleotides matching TRBD2. With 4 bases clipped from V and 7 bases from J, the junction kept 7 bases outside the gene matches. This CDR3 has 15 amino acids. CDR1 is LNHDA, CDR2 SQIVND, per germline (reference sequence). CDR3 residues: CASSNGLAGVWEQYF. CDR3 nucleotide sequence: TGTGCCAGTAGTAACGGACTAGCGGGAGTATGGGAGCAGTACTTC.

The V gene is TRBV7-2, the J gene TRBJ2-1; a weak D match, TRBD2 (6 bases). The CDR3 covers 15 residues. Looked up from germline, CDR1 is SGHTA and CDR2 is FQGNSA. Trimming pared 7 bases from V and 5 bases from J, leaving 18 bases between. The CDR3 loop reads CASNYGGLYNNEQFF. In DNA, the CDR3 is TGTGCCAGCAATTACGGCGGACTATATAACAATGAGCAGTTCTTC. The entire variable domain, with the rest obtained from reference TRBV7-2 and TRBJ2-1, is as follows: GAGVSQSPSNKVTEKGKDVELRCDPISGHTALYWYRQSLGQGLEFLIYFQGNSAPDKSGLPSDRFSAERTGGSVSTLTIQRTQQEDSAVYLCASNYGGLYNNEQFFGPGTRLTVL.

This chain links TRBV6-6 with TRBJ2-2, with 13 bases that match TRBD2. Germline V gene lookup returns CDR1 MNHNY and CDR2 SVGAGI (reference sequence). This CDR3 region has 16 residues. The junction had 5 bases not matched to a gene; V was cut back by 4 bases and J by 6 bases. The CDR3 reads CASSSGGLAGPGELFF. CDR3 bases: TGTGCCAGCAGTTCGGGGGGACTAGCGGGACCCGGGGAGCTGTTTTTT.

The chain is built from TRBV27 and TRBJ1-1; D gene unclear. The CDR3 consists of 15 residues. CDR1 is MNHEY and CDR2 is SMNVEV in the germline V gene (reference sequence). Trimming removed 2 bases at V and 3 bases at J, with 13 bases between. DNA of the CDR3: TGTGCCAGCAGTTTAAGTAGGGCCAGAGACACTGAAGCTTTCTTT. Its translation: CASSLSRARDTEAFF.

The gene calls are TRBV4-3 and TRBJ2-3; D is possibly TRBD1 (5 bases). CDR1 is LGHNA and CDR2 is YSLEER in the germline V gene. The length of the CDR3 is 14 residues. The V and J ends lost 0 bases and 3 bases respectively, with 7 bases between them. The DNA for the CDR3 is TGCGCCAGCAGCCAAGAATCAGGGACAGATACGCAGTATTTT. It specifies CASSQESGTDTQYF.

The chain couples TRBV11-3 to TRBJ2-1; no reliable D call. This CDR3 has 15 amino acids. Germline values: CDR1 SGHNT, CDR2 YENEEA. Trimming stripped 5 bases from V and 6 bases from J, with 17 bases between. CDR3: CASSRSRAASNEQFF. The CDR3 bases are TGTGCCAGCAGCCGAAGTCGGGCGGCGAGCAATGAGCAGTTCTTC. Filled out from reference TRBV11-3 and TRBJ2-1, the complete variable domain reads EAGVVQSPRYKIIEKKQPVAFWCNPISGHNTLYWYLQNLGQGPELLIRYENEEAVDDSQLPKDRFSAERLKGVDSTLKIQPAELGDSAVYLCASSRSRAASNEQFFGPGTRLTVL.

The rearrangement links TRBV7-3 to TRBJ2-1; D ambiguous. Per germline, CDR1 SGHTA and CDR2 FQGTGA. The V end lost 5 bases, the J end lost 1 base, and 9 bases lay between the germline ends. This CDR3 contains 14 residues. CDR3: CASSQSGSYNEQFF. The CDR3 DNA sequence: TGTGCCAGCAGCCAGTCAGGTTCCTACAATGAGCAGTTCTTC. The full variable domain, completed using reference TRBV7-3 and TRBJ2-1, is GAGVSQTPSNKVTEKGKYVELRCDPISGHTALYWYRQSLGQGPEFLIYFQGTGAADDSGLPNDRFFAVRPEGSVSTLKIQRTERGDSAVYLCASSQSGSYNEQFFGPGTRLTVL.

The count of this clone is one. V gene TRBV7-2 combines with J gene TRBJ2-1, with TRBD2 matching over 14 bases. J gave up 0 bases and V 2 bases, and 6 bases lay outside the gene matches. CDR1 SGHTA and CDR2 FQGNSA come from the germline V gene. This CDR3 is built from 19 residues. This CDR3 reads CASSLQPGTSGSSYNEQFF. The CDR3 region has the DNA TGTGCCAGCAGCTTACAACCCGGGACTAGCGGGAGCTCCTACAATGAGCAGTTCTTC.

In its sample, this clone was seen once. V and J are TRBV11-2 and TRBJ2-3; D is unresolved. Germline CDR1 and CDR2: SGHAT and FQNNGV. Trimming removed 1 base at V and 6 bases at J, with 5 bases between. The CDR3 sequence is 12 residues long. As DNA, the CDR3 is TGTGCCAGCAGCTTAGGTCCGGATACGCAGTATTTT. Its protein is CASSLGPDTQYF.

The chain has TRBV7-2 and TRBJ1-5; D not certain. CDR3 length equals 13 residues. Germline-derived CDR1 and CDR2 are SGHTA and FQGNSA. The germline V and J ends were trimmed by 0 bases and 5 bases, with 5 bases remaining between them. CDR3 coding DNA: TGTGCCAGCAGCTTAGCGATGGATCAGCCCCAGCATTTT. Residues: CASSLAMDQPQHF.

This chain connects TRBV28 to TRBJ1-3, with a weak D call TRBD1 (5 bases). Trimming removed 5 bases at V and 0 bases at J, with 17 bases between. This CDR3 region has 17 residues. CDR1 and CDR2 (germline): MDHEN, SYDVKM. The CDR3 sequence is CASSNVGVVNSGNTIYF. CDR3 coding DNA: TGTGCCAGCAGTAATGTGGGGGTCGTCAACTCTGGAAACACCATATATTTT.

V usage is TRBV19 and J usage is TRBJ2-1; TRBD2 aligns across 9 bases. The V segment lost 7 bases and the J segment 3 bases; nucleotides outside the gene matches: 13. The CDR3 loop spans 17 amino acids. The germline V gene encodes CDR1 LNHDA and CDR2 SQIVND (reference sequence). CDR3 bases: TGTGCCAGTACCCCCCGGGCTAGCGGGGCCGTCTACAATGAGCAGTTCTTC. It is translated as CASTPRASGAVYNEQFF.

This rearrangement joins TRBV19 to TRBJ1-2; 7 bases are shared with TRBD1. This CDR3 comprises 15 residues. V lost 4 bases and J lost 4; bases outside the gene matches: 9. CDR1 is LNHDA, CDR2 SQIVND, per germline (reference sequence). CDR3 sequence reads: CASSTLGQDGYGYTF. CDR3 nucleotide sequence: TGTGCCAGTAGTACCCTCGGACAGGATGGCTATGGCTACACCTTC.